This T cell receptor beta chain is from a study of shared clonotypes between healthy human individuals. This clone showed up just once. What it recognizes is unknown. CDR1 is SNHLY and CDR2 is FYNNEI in the germline V gene. The length of the CDR3 is 12 residues. Trimming took 4 bases from V and 3 from J, leaving 4 bases between them. Study conclusions and caveats: Larger richness was generally estimated for naive than memory subsets.

Sequenced by immunoSEQ multiplex PCR; TCRdb stores in-frame clones only, minus some. This table holds about 2.3 million clones, around 90% found once. This clonotype was obtained from a man aged 18 to 35 in good health. Some clones in this sample may be carry-over from other donors' samples. The sample comprised naive CD4+ T cells from PBMCs. Sample subset: CD45RA+ positively selected. V and J are TRBV2 and TRBJ2-1, with D unclear. In DNA, the CDR3 is TGTGCCAGCAGTGTTGACTACAATGAGCAGTTCTTC. This gives the protein CASSVDYNEQFF. The full variable domain, with the rest looked up from reference TRBV2 and TRBJ2-1, is EPEVTQTPSHQVTQMGQEVILRCVPISNHLYFYWYRQILGQKVEFLVSFYNNEISEKSEIFDDQFSVERPDGSNFTLKIRSTKLEDSAMYFCASSVDYNEQFFGPGTRLTVL.